This T cell receptor beta chain appears in the sequencing data of a study of T cells in Graves' hyperthyroidism and ophthalmopathy. CDR3 length: 18 amino acids. After removal of 6 bases from V and 0 bases from J, the junction contained 14 bases not matched to a gene. Germline V gives CDR1 SQVTM, CDR2 ANQGSEA. There were TCR beta CDR3 regions amplified from RNA transcripts. TCR CDR3 underwent first-round RT-PCR with the HTBI primer set. TCRdb called the multiplex PCR reads again in MiXCR, with one record for every CDR3 protein. The table includes nearly 600,000 distinct CDR3 sequences, 12% to 15% detected once.

The rearrangement joins TRBV29-1 to TRBJ2-1; 10 bases agree with TRBD2. The sample was blood. This sequence originates from a woman aged 18-29 years with Graves' ophthalmopathy. The CDR3 DNA follows: TGCAGCGTCCTCTCGGCTAGCGGGAGACCGAGCTCCTACAATGAGCAGTTCTTC. As protein: CSVLSASGRPSSYNEQFF.